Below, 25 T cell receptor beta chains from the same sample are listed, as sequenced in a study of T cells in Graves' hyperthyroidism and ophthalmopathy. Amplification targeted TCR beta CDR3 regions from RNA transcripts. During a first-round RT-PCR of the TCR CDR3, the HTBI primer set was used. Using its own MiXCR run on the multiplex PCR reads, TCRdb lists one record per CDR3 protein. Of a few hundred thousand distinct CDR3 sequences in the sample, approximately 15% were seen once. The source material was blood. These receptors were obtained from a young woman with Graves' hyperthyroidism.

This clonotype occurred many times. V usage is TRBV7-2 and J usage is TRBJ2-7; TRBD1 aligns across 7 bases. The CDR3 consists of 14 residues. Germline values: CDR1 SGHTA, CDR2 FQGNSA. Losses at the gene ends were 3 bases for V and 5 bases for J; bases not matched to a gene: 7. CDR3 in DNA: TGTGCCAGCAGCTTGCAGGGTAGGGGGCACGAGCAGTACTTC. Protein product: CASSLQGRGHEQYF.

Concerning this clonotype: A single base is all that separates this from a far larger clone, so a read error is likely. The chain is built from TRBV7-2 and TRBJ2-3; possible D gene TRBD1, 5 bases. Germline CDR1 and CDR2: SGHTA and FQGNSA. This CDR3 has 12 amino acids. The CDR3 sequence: CASSLVGDMQYF. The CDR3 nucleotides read TGTGCCAGCAGCTTAGTAGGGGATATGCAGTATTTT.

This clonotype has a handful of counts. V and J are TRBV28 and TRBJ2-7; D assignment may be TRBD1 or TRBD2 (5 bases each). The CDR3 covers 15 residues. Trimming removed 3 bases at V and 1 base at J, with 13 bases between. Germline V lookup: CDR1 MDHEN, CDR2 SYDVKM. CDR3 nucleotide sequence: TGTGCCAGCAGTTTTCAAGGGACGGAATCCTACGAGCAGTACTTC. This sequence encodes CASSFQGTESYEQYF. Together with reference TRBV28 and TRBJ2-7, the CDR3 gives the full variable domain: DVKVTQSSRYLVKRTGEKVFLECVQDMDHENMFWYRQDPGLGLRLIYFSYDVKMKEKGDIPEGYSVSREKKERFSLILESASTNQTSMYLCASSFQGTESYEQYFGPGTRLTVT.

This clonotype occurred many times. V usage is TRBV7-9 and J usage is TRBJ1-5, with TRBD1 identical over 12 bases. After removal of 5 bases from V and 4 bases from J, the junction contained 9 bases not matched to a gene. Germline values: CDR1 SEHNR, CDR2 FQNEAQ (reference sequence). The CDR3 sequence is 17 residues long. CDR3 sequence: CASSLGQGAHRNQPQHF. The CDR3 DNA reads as TGTGCCAGCAGCCTGGGACAGGGGGCTCATAGAAATCAGCCCCAGCATTTT.

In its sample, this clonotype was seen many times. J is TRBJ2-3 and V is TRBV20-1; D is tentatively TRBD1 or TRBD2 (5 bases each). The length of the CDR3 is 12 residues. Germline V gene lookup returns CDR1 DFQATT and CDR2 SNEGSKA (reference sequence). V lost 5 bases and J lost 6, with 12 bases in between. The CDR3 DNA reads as TGCAGTGCTGGGGACGGTGTGGATACGCAGTATTTT. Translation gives CSAGDGVDTQYF.

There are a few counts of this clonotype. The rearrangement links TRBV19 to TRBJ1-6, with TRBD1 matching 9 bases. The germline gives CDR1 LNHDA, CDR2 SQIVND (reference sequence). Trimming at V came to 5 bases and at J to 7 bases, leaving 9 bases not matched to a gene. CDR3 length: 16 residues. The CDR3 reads CASSAVRGQGNSPLHF. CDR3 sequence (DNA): TGTGCCAGTAGTGCAGTTCGCGGACAGGGGAATTCACCCCTCCACTTT.

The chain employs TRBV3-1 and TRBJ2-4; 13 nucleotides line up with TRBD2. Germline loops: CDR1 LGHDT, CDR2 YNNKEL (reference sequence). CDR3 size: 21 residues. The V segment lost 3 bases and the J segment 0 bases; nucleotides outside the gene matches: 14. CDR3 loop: CASSHPTGLAGSVVAKNIQYF. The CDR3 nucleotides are TGTGCCAGCAGCCACCCCACGGGACTAGCGGGATCTGTAGTAGCCAAAAACATTCAGTACTTC. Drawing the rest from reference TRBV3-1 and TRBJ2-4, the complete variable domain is DTAVSQTPKYLVTQMGNDKSIKCEQNLGHDTMYWYKQDSKKFLKIMFSYNNKELIINETVPNRFSPKSPDKAHLNLHINSLELGDSAVYFCASSHPTGLAGSVVAKNIQYFGAGTRLSVL.

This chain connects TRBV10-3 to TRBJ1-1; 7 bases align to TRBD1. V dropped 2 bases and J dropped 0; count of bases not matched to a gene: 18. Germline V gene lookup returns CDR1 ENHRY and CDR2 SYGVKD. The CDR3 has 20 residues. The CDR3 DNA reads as TGTGCCATCAGTGAGCCCTACAGGGGAAAAGTCCCCAACATGAACACTGAAGCTTTCTTT. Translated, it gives CAISEPYRGKVPNMNTEAFF.

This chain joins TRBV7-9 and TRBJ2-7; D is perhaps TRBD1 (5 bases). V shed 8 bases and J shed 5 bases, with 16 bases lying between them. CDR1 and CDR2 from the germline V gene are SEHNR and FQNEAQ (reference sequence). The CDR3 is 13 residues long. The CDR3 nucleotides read TGTGCCAGCCGGTGGGGCAGTAAGAACGAGCAGTACTTC. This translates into CASRWGSKNEQYF.

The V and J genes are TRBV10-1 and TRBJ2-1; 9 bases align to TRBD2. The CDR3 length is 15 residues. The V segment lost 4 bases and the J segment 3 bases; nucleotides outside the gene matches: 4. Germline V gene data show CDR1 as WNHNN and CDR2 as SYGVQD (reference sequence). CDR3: CASSVTSGLYNEQFF. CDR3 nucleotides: TGCGCCAGCAGTGTCACTAGCGGGCTCTACAATGAGCAGTTCTTC.

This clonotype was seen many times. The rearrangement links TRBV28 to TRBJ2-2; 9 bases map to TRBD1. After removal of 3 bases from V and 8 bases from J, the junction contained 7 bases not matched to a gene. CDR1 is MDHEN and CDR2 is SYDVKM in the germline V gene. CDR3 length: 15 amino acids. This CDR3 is CASSFQRTGAGELFF. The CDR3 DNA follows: TGTGCCAGCAGTTTCCAGCGGACAGGGGCTGGGGAGCTGTTTTTT.

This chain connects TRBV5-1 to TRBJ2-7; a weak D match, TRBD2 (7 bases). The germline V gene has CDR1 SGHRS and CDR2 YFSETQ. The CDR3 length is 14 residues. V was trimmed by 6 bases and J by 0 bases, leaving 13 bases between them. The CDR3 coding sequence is TGCGCCAGCAAGGGGGGGCATAGCTCCTACGAGCAGTACTTC. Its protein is CASKGGHSSYEQYF.

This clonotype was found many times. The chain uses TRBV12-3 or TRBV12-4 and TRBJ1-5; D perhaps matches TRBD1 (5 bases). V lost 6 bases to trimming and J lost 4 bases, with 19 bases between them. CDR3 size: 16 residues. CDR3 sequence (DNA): TGTGCCAGCAGCCCACAGGTCGGACGGAGTAATCAGCCCCAGCATTTT. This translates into CASSPQVGRSNQPQHF.

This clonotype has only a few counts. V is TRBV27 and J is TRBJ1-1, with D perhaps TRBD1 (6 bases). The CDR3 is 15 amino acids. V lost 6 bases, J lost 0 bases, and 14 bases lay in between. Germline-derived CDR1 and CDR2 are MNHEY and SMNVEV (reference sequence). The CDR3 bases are TGTGCCAGCAGCAACAGGGTAGGGTTGAACACTGAAGCTTTCTTT. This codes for CASSNRVGLNTEAFF.

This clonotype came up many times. This CDR3 reads CASSFPAGYEQYF. The CDR3 coding sequence is TGTGCCAGCAGCTTCCCCGCAGGGTACGAGCAGTACTTC. The gene calls are TRBV5-6 and TRBJ2-7; D is possibly TRBD1 (5 bases). The germline CDR1 and CDR2 sequences are SGHDT and YYEEEE. CDR3 length equals 13 residues. V was pared by 2 bases and J by 4 bases, with 10 bases between.

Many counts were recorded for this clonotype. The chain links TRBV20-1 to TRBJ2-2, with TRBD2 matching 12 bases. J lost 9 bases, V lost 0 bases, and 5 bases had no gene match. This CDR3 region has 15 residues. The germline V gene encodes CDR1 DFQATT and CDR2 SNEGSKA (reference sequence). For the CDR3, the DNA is TGCAGTGCTAGAGACCTAGCGGGAGGGCCATGGGAGCTGTTTTTT. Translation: CSARDLAGGPWELFF.

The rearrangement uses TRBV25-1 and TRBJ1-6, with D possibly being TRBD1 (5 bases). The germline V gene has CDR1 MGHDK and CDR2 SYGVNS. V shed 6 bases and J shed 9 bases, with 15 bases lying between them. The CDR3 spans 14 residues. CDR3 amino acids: CASSLGVNSSPLHF. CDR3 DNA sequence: TGTGCCAGCAGCCTGGGGGTAAATAGTTCACCCCTCCACTTT.

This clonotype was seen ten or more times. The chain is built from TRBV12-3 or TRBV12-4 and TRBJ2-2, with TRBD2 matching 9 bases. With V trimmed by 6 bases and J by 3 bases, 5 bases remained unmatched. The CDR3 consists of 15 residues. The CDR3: CASRGTSRDTGELFF. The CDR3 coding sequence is TGTGCCAGCAGAGGGACTAGCCGTGACACCGGGGAGCTGTTTTTT.

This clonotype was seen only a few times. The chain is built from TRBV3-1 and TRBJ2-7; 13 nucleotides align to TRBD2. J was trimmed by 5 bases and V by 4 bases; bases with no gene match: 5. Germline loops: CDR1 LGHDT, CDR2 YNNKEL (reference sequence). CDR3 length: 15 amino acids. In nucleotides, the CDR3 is TGTGCCAGCAGCCCGACTAGCGGGAGGACCCACGAGCAGTACTTC. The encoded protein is CASSPTSGRTHEQYF.

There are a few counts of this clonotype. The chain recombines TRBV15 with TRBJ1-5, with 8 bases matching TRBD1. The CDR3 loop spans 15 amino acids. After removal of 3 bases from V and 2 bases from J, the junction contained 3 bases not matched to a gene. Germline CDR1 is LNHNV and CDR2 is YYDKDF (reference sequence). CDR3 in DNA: TGTGCCACCAGCAGGACAGGGGAAGGCAATCAGCCCCAGCATTTT. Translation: CATSRTGEGNQPQHF.

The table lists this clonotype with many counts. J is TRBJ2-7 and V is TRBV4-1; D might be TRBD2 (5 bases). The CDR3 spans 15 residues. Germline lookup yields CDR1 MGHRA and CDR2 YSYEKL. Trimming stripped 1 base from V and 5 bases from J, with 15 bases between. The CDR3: CASSQVPGEPDEQYF. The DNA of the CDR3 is TGCGCCAGCAGCCAAGTCCCCGGGGAGCCCGACGAGCAGTACTTC.

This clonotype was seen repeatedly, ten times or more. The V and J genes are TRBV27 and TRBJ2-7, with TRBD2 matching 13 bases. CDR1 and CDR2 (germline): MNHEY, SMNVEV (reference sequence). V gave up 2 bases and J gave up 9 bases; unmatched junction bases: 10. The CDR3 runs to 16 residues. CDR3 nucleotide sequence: TGTGCCAGCAGTTTACTCTCCGGGACTAGCGGGAACGTGCAGTACTTC. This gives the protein CASSLLSGTSGNVQYF.

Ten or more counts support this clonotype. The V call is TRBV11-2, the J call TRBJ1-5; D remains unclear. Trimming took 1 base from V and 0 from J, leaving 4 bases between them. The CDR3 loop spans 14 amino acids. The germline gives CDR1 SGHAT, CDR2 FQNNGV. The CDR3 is CASSLGNSNQPQHF. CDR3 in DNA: TGTGCCAGCAGCTTAGGCAATAGCAATCAGCCCCAGCATTTT.

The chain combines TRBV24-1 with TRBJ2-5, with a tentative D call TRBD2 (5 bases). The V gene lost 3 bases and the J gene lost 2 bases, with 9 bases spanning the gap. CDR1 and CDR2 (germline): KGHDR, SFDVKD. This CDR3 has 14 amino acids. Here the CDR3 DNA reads TGTGCCACCAGTGATCACGGGGTGCAAGAGACCCAGTACTTC. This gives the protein CATSDHGVQETQYF.

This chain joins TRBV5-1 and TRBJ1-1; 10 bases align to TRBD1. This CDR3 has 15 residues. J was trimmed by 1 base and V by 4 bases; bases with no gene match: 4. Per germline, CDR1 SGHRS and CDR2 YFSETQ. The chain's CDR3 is CASSTRQGANTEAFF. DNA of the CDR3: TGCGCCAGCAGCACACGACAGGGGGCGAACACTGAAGCTTTCTTT.